This T cell receptor beta chain was captured by sequencing in a study of CD8+ T cells in alopecia areata. Study-level background: Tofacitinib continued for 6 to 18 months and was then withheld for 6 months. Affected scalp percentage gauged treated patients' severity. Study outcomes and limitations: Among patients, TCR sharing was less clear than in mice, a difference possibly due in part to HLA diversity in the patient population.

Treatment defined: oral pan-JAK inhibitor, 5-10 mg twice daily. This clone was picked up a small number of times. Its specificity is not known. RNA was isolated and reverse transcribed to cDNA, the sequencing template. Some clones are missing from TCRdb's copy, which holds only in-frame ones; the method was immunoSEQ multiplex PCR. The sample lists about 210,000 clones, around two fifths occurring once. CDR1 SEHNR and CDR2 FQNEAQ come from the germline V gene (reference sequence). Losses at the gene ends were 3 bases for V and 0 bases for J; bases not matched to a gene: 1. This CDR3 has 15 amino acids.

This sequence joins TRBV7-9 and TRBJ2-3; TRBD2 aligns across 9 bases. This TCR was sampled from a human donor with alopecia areata. The sequencing used CD4+ T cells sorted from blood, collected at roughly week 36, from a patient treated with tofacitinib. CDR3 region: CASSFLAGSTDTQYF. The DNA of the CDR3 is TGTGCCAGCAGCTTCCTAGCGGGGAGCACAGATACGCAGTATTTT.